This T cell receptor beta chain was documented in a study of blood T cells in healthy people across ages. Study-level information: About one barcoded beta molecule was captured per two T cells (by template switching).

Study-wide points: In the absence of known donor CMV status, changes in expanded clonotypes were possibly confounded. PBMCs were not sorted, which prevented a conclusive comparison of naive versus antigen-experienced cells.

V lost 6 bases to trimming and J lost 7 bases, with 16 bases between them. This CDR3 region has 12 residues. In germline, CDR1 is DFQATT, CDR2 SNEGSKA (reference sequence). About this clonotype: Its antigen is not known.

A second PCR, run for about 7 to 11 cycles, used a sample-barcoded 5' primer plus a J-beta primer mix. TCRdb redid the calling of the 5' RACE reads with MiXCR, one entry per CDR3 protein. The table has about 2 million distinct CDR3 sequences, 49% seen once. Extraction yielded at least 5.5 micrograms of total RNA per sample. The chain combines TRBV20-1 with TRBJ2-7, with a tentative D call TRBD1 (6 bases). The specimen sequenced was blood. This clonotype was sampled from a woman aged 40 to 49 in good health. The CDR3 loop is CSASPTGREQYF. The CDR3, as DNA: TGCAGTGCGTCCCCCACAGGGCGAGAGCAGTACTTC.